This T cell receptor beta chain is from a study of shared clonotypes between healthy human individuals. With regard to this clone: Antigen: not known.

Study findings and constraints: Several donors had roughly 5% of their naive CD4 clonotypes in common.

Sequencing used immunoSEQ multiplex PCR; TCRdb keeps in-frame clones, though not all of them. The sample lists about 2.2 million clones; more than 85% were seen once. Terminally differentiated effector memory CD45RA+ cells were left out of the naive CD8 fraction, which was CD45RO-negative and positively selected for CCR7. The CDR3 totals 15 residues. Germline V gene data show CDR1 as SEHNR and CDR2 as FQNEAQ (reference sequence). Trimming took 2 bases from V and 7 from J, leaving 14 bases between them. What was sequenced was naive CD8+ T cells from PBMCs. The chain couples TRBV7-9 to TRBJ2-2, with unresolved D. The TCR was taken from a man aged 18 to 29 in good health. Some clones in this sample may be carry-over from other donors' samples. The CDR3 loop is CASSLRRDLGGELFF. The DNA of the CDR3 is TGTGCCAGCAGCTTAAGGCGCGACTTAGGCGGGGAGCTGTTTTTT. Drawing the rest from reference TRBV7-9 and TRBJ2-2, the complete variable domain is DTGVSQNPRHKITKRGQNVTFRCDPISEHNRLYWYRQTLGQGPEFLTYFQNEAQLEKSRLLSDRFSAERPKGSFSTLEIQRTEQGDSAMYLCASSLRRDLGGELFFGEGSRLTVL.